This paragraph reports one T cell receptor (beta chain). Its antigen is undetermined. Primers: 60 Vbeta forward and 13 Jbeta reverse. Generated by immunoSEQ multiplex PCR, the TCRdb table keeps only in-frame clones and is missing some. The sample carries 200,000 or so clones, approximately 80% recorded once. These data are taken from a study of cytomegalovirus exposure and HLA in healthy donors. General study points: A later analysis linked a missense variant in DCLRE1C to the trimming of TCR beta V and J genes.

This CDR3 spans 17 amino acids. Per germline, CDR1 LGHNT and CDR2 FRNRAP. Germline trimming cut 0 bases from V and 0 bases from J; bases unmatched to any gene: 2. This clonotype was obtained from a woman under 30 in good health and CMV-seropositive. The chain couples TRBV12-5 to TRBJ2-2; 9 bases fit TRBD2. The sample comprised PBMCs. CDR3 in amino acids: CASGLVLAGSNTGELFF. CDR3 bases: TGTGCTAGTGGTTTGGTGCTAGCGGGATCGAACACCGGGGAGCTGTTTTTT.